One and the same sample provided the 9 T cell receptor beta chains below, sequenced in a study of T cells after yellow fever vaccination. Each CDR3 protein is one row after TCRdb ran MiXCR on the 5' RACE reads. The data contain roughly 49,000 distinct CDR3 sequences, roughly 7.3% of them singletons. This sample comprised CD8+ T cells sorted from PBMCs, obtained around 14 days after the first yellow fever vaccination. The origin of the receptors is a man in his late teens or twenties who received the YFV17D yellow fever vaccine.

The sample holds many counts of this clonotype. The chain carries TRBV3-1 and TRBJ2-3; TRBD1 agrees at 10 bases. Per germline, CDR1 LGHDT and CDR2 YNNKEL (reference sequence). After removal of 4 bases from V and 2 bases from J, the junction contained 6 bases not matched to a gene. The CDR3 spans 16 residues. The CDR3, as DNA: TGTGCCAGCAGCCTCCTGGGGACAGGGGCCACAGATACGCAGTATTTT. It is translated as CASSLLGTGATDTQYF.

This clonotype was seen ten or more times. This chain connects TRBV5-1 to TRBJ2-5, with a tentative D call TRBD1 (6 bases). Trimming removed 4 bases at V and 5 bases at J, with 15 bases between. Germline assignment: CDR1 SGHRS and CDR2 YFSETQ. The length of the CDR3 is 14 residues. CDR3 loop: CASSLQGAGETQYF. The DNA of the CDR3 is TGCGCCAGCAGCCTACAGGGTGCAGGGGAGACCCAGTACTTC.

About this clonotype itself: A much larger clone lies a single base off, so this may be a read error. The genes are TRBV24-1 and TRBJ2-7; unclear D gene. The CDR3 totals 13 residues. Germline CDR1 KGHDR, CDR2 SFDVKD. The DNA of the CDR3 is TGTGCCACCAGTGATCCAGGTCCTTACGATCAGTACGTC. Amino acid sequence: CATSDPGPYDQYV.

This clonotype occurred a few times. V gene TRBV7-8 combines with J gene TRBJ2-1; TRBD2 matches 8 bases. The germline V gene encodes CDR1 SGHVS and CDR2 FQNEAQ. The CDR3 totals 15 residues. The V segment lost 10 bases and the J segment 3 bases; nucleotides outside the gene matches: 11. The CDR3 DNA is TGTGCCACCAATCCAGCGGGGGATGTCTACAATGAGCAGTTCTTC. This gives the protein CATNPAGDVYNEQFF.

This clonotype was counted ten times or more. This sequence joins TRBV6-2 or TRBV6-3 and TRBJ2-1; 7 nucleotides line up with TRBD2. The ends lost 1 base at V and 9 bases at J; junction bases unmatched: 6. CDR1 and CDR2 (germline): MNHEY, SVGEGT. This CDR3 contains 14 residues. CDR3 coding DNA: TGTGCCAGCAGTTACTATCGGGGGGTGGCTGAGCAGTTCTTC. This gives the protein CASSYYRGVAEQFF.

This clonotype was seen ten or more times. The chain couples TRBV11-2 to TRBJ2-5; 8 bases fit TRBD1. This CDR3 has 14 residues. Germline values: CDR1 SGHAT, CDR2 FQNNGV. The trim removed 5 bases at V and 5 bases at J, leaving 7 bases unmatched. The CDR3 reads CASSHDRGLETQYF. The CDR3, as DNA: TGTGCCAGCAGCCATGACAGGGGCCTGGAGACCCAGTACTTC. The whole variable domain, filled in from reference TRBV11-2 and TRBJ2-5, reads EAGVAQSPRYKIIEKRQSVAFWCNPISGHATLYWYQQILGQGPKLLIQFQNNGVVDDSQLPKDRFSAERLKGVDSTLKIQPAKLEDSAVYLCASSHDRGLETQYFGPGTRLLVL.

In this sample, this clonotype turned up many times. In nucleotides, the CDR3 is TGTGCCAGCAGCCTGACAGGGGTCGAGCAGTACTTC. This sequence encodes CASSLTGVEQYF. The genes are TRBV7-9 and TRBJ2-7; 8 bases are shared with TRBD1. Trimming at V came to 5 bases and at J to 6 bases, leaving 3 bases not matched to a gene. The germline V gene has CDR1 SEHNR and CDR2 FQNEAQ (reference sequence). The CDR3 spans 12 residues.

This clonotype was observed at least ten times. CDR3 sequence: CASRVWGNLNTEAFF. The CDR3 bases are TGTGCCAGTAGGGTTTGGGGGAACCTGAACACTGAAGCTTTCTTT. V and J are TRBV19 and TRBJ1-1; a weak D match, TRBD1 (5 bases). CDR1 is LNHDA, CDR2 SQIVND, per germline (reference sequence). CDR3 length: 15 amino acids. Trimming stripped 6 bases from V and 0 bases from J, with 14 bases between.

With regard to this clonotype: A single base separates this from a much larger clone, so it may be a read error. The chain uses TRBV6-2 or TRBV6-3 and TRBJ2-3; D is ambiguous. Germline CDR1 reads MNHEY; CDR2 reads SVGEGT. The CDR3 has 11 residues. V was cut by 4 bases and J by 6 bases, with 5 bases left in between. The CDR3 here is CASSSFDTQYF. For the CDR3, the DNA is TGTGCCAGCAGTTCATTTGATACGCAGTATTTT.